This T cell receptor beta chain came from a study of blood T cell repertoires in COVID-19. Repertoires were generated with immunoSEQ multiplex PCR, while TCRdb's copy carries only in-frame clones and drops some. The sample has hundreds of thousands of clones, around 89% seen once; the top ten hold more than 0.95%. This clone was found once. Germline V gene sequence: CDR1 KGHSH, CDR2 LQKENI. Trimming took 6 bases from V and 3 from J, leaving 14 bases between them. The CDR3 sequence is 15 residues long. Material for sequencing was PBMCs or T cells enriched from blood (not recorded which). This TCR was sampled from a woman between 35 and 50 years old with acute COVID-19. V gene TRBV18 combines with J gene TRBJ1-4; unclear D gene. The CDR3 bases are TGTGCCAGCTCTCCTGGTTCCGCGGCTAATGAAAAACTGTTTTTT. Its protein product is CASSPGSAANEKLFF. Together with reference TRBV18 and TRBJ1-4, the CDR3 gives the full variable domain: NAGVMQNPRHLVRRRGQEARLRCSPMKGHSHVYWYRQLPEEGLKFMVYLQKENIIDESGMPKERFSAEFPKEGPSILRIQQVVRGDSAAYFCASSPGSAANEKLFFGSGTQLSVL.